One and the same sample provided the 22 T cell receptor beta chains below, sequenced in a study of T cell changes during pregnancy in multiple sclerosis. Repertoires were generated with immunoSEQ multiplex PCR, while TCRdb's copy carries only in-frame clones and drops some. The data contain roughly 32,000 clones, 90% of them singletons. The source material was CD4+ T cells from peripheral blood mononuclear cells, sampled in the second trimester of pregnancy. Source of these receptors: a female donor in good health, enrolled as a control in a pregnancy study.

The chain carries TRBV5-1 and TRBJ2-5; 9 nucleotides align to TRBD1. The DNA end is more similar to TRBJ2-7, so the J call may be wrong. Per germline, CDR1 SGHRS and CDR2 YFSETQ. The CDR3 runs to 15 residues. The CDR3 sequence: CASSPGQGHTYEQYF. The CDR3 nucleotides read TGCGCCAGCAGCCCGGGACAGGGTCATACCTACGAGCAGTACTTC.

The J gene is TRBJ1-5, the V gene TRBV18, with 7 bases identical to TRBD1. The CDR3 loop spans 17 amino acids. Germline CDR1 is KGHSH and CDR2 is LQKENI. Trimming removed 4 bases from V and 6 bases from J; junction bases left unmatched: 15. CDR3 residues: CASSQGQARMLGQPQHF. CDR3 nucleotide sequence: TGTGCCAGCTCACAAGGACAGGCCCGAATGTTGGGTCAGCCCCAGCATTTT.

The table lists this clone with a few counts. This chain connects TRBV18 to TRBJ2-7, with unresolved D. V was pared by 0 bases and J by 5 bases, with 14 bases between. Germline V lookup: CDR1 KGHSH, CDR2 LQKENI. The CDR3 sequence is 15 residues long. The CDR3 region is CASSPPAGNFDEQYF. In nucleotides, the CDR3 is TGTGCCAGCTCACCACCGGCAGGTAATTTCGACGAGCAGTACTTC.

The rearrangement uses TRBV5-3 and TRBJ2-1; 12 nucleotides align to TRBD2. TRBV5-3 is given ORF status, its function remaining uncertain. V shed 4 bases, J shed 8 bases, and the junction held 10 bases outside the gene matches. The CDR3 has 16 amino acids. The CDR3 DNA sequence: TGTGCCAGAAGCCCCCAGGCTAGCGGGAGGGTCTATGAGCAGTTCTTC. It translates to CARSPQASGRVYEQFF.

The chain couples TRBV19 to TRBJ2-3; TRBD2 matches at 10 bases. CDR1 and CDR2 (germline): LNHDA, SQIVND (reference sequence). Unmatched junction bases numbered 10, after V lost 7 bases and J lost 0 bases. This CDR3 has 17 amino acids. The CDR3 protein is CASTISGGLISTDTQYF. The CDR3 coding sequence is TGTGCCAGTACCATTAGCGGGGGGCTAATAAGCACAGATACGCAGTATTTT.

J is TRBJ2-5 and V is TRBV14, with D perhaps matching TRBD2 (6 bases). CDR3 size: 14 residues. Trimming removed 4 bases from V and 5 bases from J, with 14 bases in between. In germline, CDR1 is SGHDN, CDR2 FVKESK. The CDR3 nucleotides are TGTGCCAGCAGCCCCAGACTAGTGTACGAGACCCAGTACTTC. Protein: CASSPRLVYETQYF.

The chain combines TRBV7-9 with TRBJ2-5; TRBD2 matches at 10 bases. The CDR3 has 15 amino acids. Germline V gene lookup returns CDR1 SEHNR and CDR2 FQNEAQ (reference sequence). V gave up 5 bases and J gave up 4 bases; unmatched junction bases: 7. The DNA for the CDR3 is TGTGCCAGCAGCCCGACTAGCGGGCGGGGAGAGACCCAGTACTTC. It translates to CASSPTSGRGETQYF.

DNA of the CDR3: TGTGCCAGCAGCTTAGAAATAGCGGGGGGAAGCTCCTACGAGCAGTACTTC. Its protein is CASSLEIAGGSSYEQYF. V usage is TRBV7-2 and J usage is TRBJ2-7; 10 bases are shared with TRBD2. Germline-derived CDR1 and CDR2 are SGHTA and FQGNSA. V was clipped by 1 base and J by 0 bases; unmatched bases: 6. The CDR3 totals 17 residues.

The rearrangement joins TRBV6-6 to TRBJ1-2, with D tentatively TRBD1 (6 bases). V lost 6 bases and J lost 0, with 14 bases in between. Germline assignment: CDR1 MNHNY and CDR2 SVGAGI (reference sequence). The CDR3 covers 15 residues. CDR3 residues: CASRTQGPTNYGYTF. CDR3 nucleotide sequence: TGTGCCAGCAGGACACAGGGCCCTACTAACTATGGCTACACCTTC.

The J gene is TRBJ1-3, the V gene TRBV30; D might be TRBD1 (5 bases). V was pared by 0 bases and J by 9 bases, with 15 bases between. The CDR3 length is 14 residues. Per the germline V gene, CDR1 is GTSNPN and CDR2 is SVGIG (reference sequence). CDR3 sequence reads: CAWSVLSPGGTIYF. CDR3 bases: TGTGCCTGGAGTGTACTGTCCCCGGGGGGCACCATATATTTT.

The V and J genes are TRBV7-9 and TRBJ1-4, with D unclear. Trimming removed 1 base from V and 7 bases from J, with 10 bases in between. Germline V gives CDR1 SEHNR, CDR2 FQNEAQ (reference sequence). This CDR3 is 14 amino acids long. CDR3 DNA sequence: TGTGCCAGCAGCTTAGTTCAATCGCGTGAAAAACTGTTTTTT. Protein sequence: CASSLVQSREKLFF.

This chain joins TRBV6-6 and TRBJ1-1; TRBD1 matches 10 bases. V shed 4 bases and J 4 bases; nucleotides not matched to a gene: 0. The germline gives CDR1 MNHNY, CDR2 SVGAGI (reference sequence). The length of the CDR3 is 13 residues. Here the CDR3 reads CASSWTGGTEAFF. The CDR3 DNA reads as TGTGCCAGCAGTTGGACAGGGGGCACTGAAGCTTTCTTT.

J is TRBJ1-1 and V is TRBV5-6, with D perhaps TRBD1 (6 bases). The germline CDR1 and CDR2 sequences are SGHDT and YYEEEE. The CDR3 length is 15 residues. Trimming shortened V by 2 bases and J by 6 bases, and 17 bases separated the two germline ends. The CDR3 region has the DNA TGTGCCAGCAGCTTTTTACCGGGTGGGGGCCCTGAAGCTTTCTTT. Its translation is CASSFLPGGGPEAFF.

This clone has only a few counts. The CDR3 region has the DNA TGTGCCTGGAGGAGGACAGGGAGGGATGAAGCTTTCTTT. The encoded protein is CAWRRTGRDEAFF. This chain links TRBV30 with TRBJ1-1, with TRBD1 matching over 8 bases. The length of the CDR3 is 13 residues. V dropped 3 bases and J dropped 7; count of bases not matched to a gene: 7. In germline, CDR1 is GTSNPN, CDR2 SVGIG (reference sequence). Using reference TRBV30 and TRBJ1-1 for the parts outside the CDR3, the full variable domain is SQTIHQWPATLVQPVGSPLSLECTVEGTSNPNLYWYRQAAGRGLQLLFYSVGIGQISSEVPQNLSASRPQDRQFILSSKKLLLSDSGFYLCAWRRTGRDEAFFGQGTRLTVV.

The rearrangement uses TRBV7-2 and TRBJ2-3, with D possibly matching TRBD1 (6 bases). Trimming pared 5 bases from V and 7 bases from J, leaving 19 bases between. The CDR3 contains 15 residues. Germline CDR1 reads SGHTA; CDR2 reads FQGNSA. CDR3 sequence: CASSPGGQPGNTQYF. The CDR3 DNA sequence: TGTGCCAGCAGCCCAGGTGGACAGCCGGGGAATACGCAGTATTTT.

This clone has just a few counts. This chain uses TRBV7-7 with TRBJ2-7, with 7 nucleotides matching TRBD2. J lost 6 bases, V lost 5 bases, and 10 bases had no gene match. Germline-derived CDR1 and CDR2 are SSHAT and FNYEAQ (reference sequence). There are 14 residues in the CDR3. The CDR3 DNA sequence: TGTGCCAGCAGCGTTAACCCACTAGCGCTCGAGCAGTACTTC. Amino acid sequence: CASSVNPLALEQYF. Based on the CDR3 plus reference TRBV7-7 and TRBJ2-7, the full variable domain is GAGVSQSPRYKVTKRGQDVTLRCDPISSHATLYWYQQALGQGPEFLTYFNYEAQPDKSGLPSDRFSAERPEGSISTLTIQRTEQRDSAMYRCASSVNPLALEQYFGPGTRLTVT.

The chain couples TRBV7-9 to TRBJ1-1; 8 bases are a match to TRBD1. Germline trimming cut 5 bases from V and 4 bases from J; bases unmatched to any gene: 3. The germline gives CDR1 SEHNR, CDR2 FQNEAQ (reference sequence). The CDR3 is 13 amino acids. CDR3 sequence: CASSLGQGTEAFF. The CDR3 coding sequence is TGTGCCAGCAGCCTAGGACAGGGCACTGAAGCTTTCTTT.

Here the CDR3 reads CASSAQGNYGYTF. CDR3 bases: TGTGCCAGCAGCGCACAGGGGAACTATGGCTACACCTTC. V is TRBV5-4 and J is TRBJ1-2; 7 bases agree with TRBD1. Trimming removed 4 bases from V and 2 bases from J; junction bases left unmatched: 2. CDR1 and CDR2 from the germline V gene are SGHNT and YYREEE (reference sequence). The CDR3 is 13 residues long.

This chain joins TRBV5-4 and TRBJ2-3; 12 nucleotides agree with TRBD2. The CDR3 contains 17 residues. Germline CDR1 and CDR2: SGHNT and YYREEE (reference sequence). Losses at the gene ends were 4 bases for V and 1 base for J; bases not matched to a gene: 7. CDR3: CASSRGLAGGGTDTQYF. CDR3 DNA: TGTGCCAGCAGCCGGGGACTAGCGGGCGGTGGCACAGATACGCAGTATTTT.

This sequence joins TRBV10-3 and TRBJ1-3, with 11 bases matching TRBD1. Germline V gives CDR1 ENHRY, CDR2 SYGVKD. Germline trimming cut 1 base from V and 3 bases from J; bases unmatched to any gene: 8. The CDR3 consists of 18 residues. This chain's CDR3 is CAISEFIRTGGYGNTIYF. Written as DNA, the CDR3 is TGTGCCATCAGTGAGTTTATAAGGACAGGGGGCTATGGAAACACCATATATTTT.

This clone occurred once. The rearrangement links TRBV30 to TRBJ1-5; 9 positions agree with TRBD1. Trimming removed 1 base from V and 3 bases from J; junction bases left unmatched: 4. The CDR3 spans 15 residues. Per the germline V gene, CDR1 is GTSNPN and CDR2 is SVGIG (reference sequence). The CDR3 here is CAWSDDRGDNQPQHF. Written as DNA, the CDR3 is TGTGCCTGGAGTGACGACAGGGGGGACAATCAGCCCCAGCATTTT.

The V call is TRBV18, the J call TRBJ1-3; tentatively, D is TRBD1 (5 bases). The germline V and J ends were trimmed by 3 bases and 0 bases, with 9 bases remaining between them. The CDR3 has 15 amino acids. Germline assignment: CDR1 KGHSH and CDR2 LQKENI. The CDR3, as DNA: TGTGCCAGCTCACCGCGAGGACACTCTGGAAACACCATATATTTT. Translating it yields CASSPRGHSGNTIYF.